The 7 T cell receptor beta chains in this list originate from one sample, sequenced in a study of control samples from healthy donors and cancer patients. The data were produced by immunoSEQ multiplex PCR, yet TCRdb's version contains in-frame clones alone and is incomplete. Of approximately 110,000 clones in the sample, 80% to 90% were seen once. Material: blood. The receptors were gathered from a woman aged 45-65 years in good health.

The J gene is TRBJ2-6, the V gene TRBV2; maybe TRBD2 (6 bases). Trimming shortened V by 4 bases and J by 0 bases, and 19 bases separated the two germline ends. The length of the CDR3 is 19 residues. The germline CDR1 and CDR2 sequences are SNHLY and FYNNEI. CDR3 in DNA: TGTGCCAGCAGTGCAAGCGCAAACTGGGGGGACTCTGGGGCCAACGTCCTGACTTTC. It is translated as CASSASANWGDSGANVLTF.

The J gene is TRBJ1-2, the V gene TRBV27; D is unresolved. V was cut by 3 bases and J by 4 bases, with 12 bases left in between. CDR1 and CDR2 from the germline V gene are MNHEY and SMNVEV (reference sequence). The CDR3 has 14 residues. The CDR3 protein is CASSLDGRAYGYTF. CDR3 bases: TGTGCCAGCAGTTTGGACGGGAGGGCCTATGGCTACACCTTC.

V usage is TRBV7-3 and J usage is TRBJ2-1; D not resolved. Trimming cost V 1 base and J 8 bases, with 9 bases left between them. Germline CDR1 and CDR2: SGHTA and FQGTGA. The CDR3 is 13 residues long. The CDR3 is CASSLMGFYEQFF. CDR3 DNA: TGTGCCAGCAGCTTAATGGGGTTTTATGAGCAGTTCTTC.

The rearrangement uses TRBV4-3 and TRBJ1-5; D is ambiguous. Trimming stripped 4 bases from V and 7 bases from J, with 11 bases between. Germline V lookup: CDR1 LGHNA, CDR2 YSLEER. The CDR3 has 13 residues. For the CDR3, the DNA is TGCGCCAGCAGCCCCTCCACCGGGCAGCCCCAGCATTTT. Residues: CASSPSTGQPQHF.

This chain links TRBV11-3 with TRBJ1-2, with 8 bases fitting TRBD1. J was trimmed by 5 bases and V by 6 bases; bases with no gene match: 5. The CDR3 runs to 13 residues. CDR1 and CDR2 (germline): SGHNT, YENEEA. The DNA for the CDR3 is TGTGCCAGCAGTTTGACAGGGGTGTATGGCTACACCTTC. It specifies CASSLTGVYGYTF.

Only one count was recorded for this clone. This sequence joins TRBV27 and TRBJ2-1; perhaps D is TRBD1 or TRBD2 (6 bases each). CDR1 MNHEY and CDR2 SMNVEV come from the germline V gene (reference sequence). There are 17 residues in the CDR3. Deletions cut 4 bases from V and 5 bases from J, with 21 bases between. CDR3 in DNA: TGTGCCAGCAGTTCCCTAGGGGGGCCCACAACCCACAATGAGCAGTTCTTC. Protein product: CASSSLGGPTTHNEQFF.

The chain couples TRBV11-2 to TRBJ1-1; D unresolved. The CDR3 is 13 residues long. Germline values: CDR1 SGHAT, CDR2 FQNNGV. Trimming took off 5 bases at V and 3 bases at J, with 10 bases between the two ends. The CDR3 sequence: CASSLQLYTEAFF. The CDR3 DNA is TGTGCCAGCAGCCTCCAGCTTTACACTGAAGCTTTCTTT. The variable domain in full, with the rest retrieved from reference TRBV11-2 and TRBJ1-1, is EAGVAQSPRYKIIEKRQSVAFWCNPISGHATLYWYQQILGQGPKLLIQFQNNGVVDDSQLPKDRFSAERLKGVDSTLKIQPAKLEDSAVYLCASSLQLYTEAFFGQGTRLTVV.